A single sample gave rise to the 21 T cell receptor beta chains below, sequenced in a study of cytomegalovirus exposure and HLA in healthy donors. The PCR employed 60 Vbeta primers together with 13 Jbeta primers. The protocol was immunoSEQ multiplex PCR, while the TCRdb copy is restricted to in-frame clones and leaves out a portion. The data show fewer than 150,000 clones, around 77% seen once. The sample consisted of PBMCs. These receptor sequences come from a man in his thirties or forties in good health and CMV-seronegative.

The chain carries TRBV5-4 and TRBJ2-1, with D uncertain. CDR3 length: 16 amino acids. Germline loops: CDR1 SGHNT, CDR2 YYREEE (reference sequence). The V end lost 0 bases, the J end lost 5 bases, and 15 bases lay between the germline ends. The CDR3 DNA follows: TGTGCCAGCAGCTTGGCCCCAGGAAGCTCGAACAATGAGCAGTTCTTC. Residues: CASSLAPGSSNNEQFF.

The chain carries TRBV6-5 and TRBJ1-2, with 9 bases that match TRBD1. This CDR3 region has 15 residues. J was trimmed by 8 bases and V by 0 bases; bases with no gene match: 7. CDR1 and CDR2 (germline): MNHEY, SVGAGI. CDR3 coding DNA: TGTGCCAGCAGTTACTCAGCGGGACAGGGCCTAGGCTACACCTTC. Protein sequence: CASSYSAGQGLGYTF.

This clone was counted only a few times. The V call is TRBV7-8, the J call TRBJ2-2; maybe TRBD2 (6 bases). Per germline, CDR1 SGHVS and CDR2 FQNEAQ. The CDR3 sequence is 13 residues long. The CDR3 DNA reads as TGTGGTTCGGAGGGTCCCAACACCGGGGAGCTGTTTTTT. Protein: CGSEGPNTGELFF.

This clone was recorded a few times. The chain recombines TRBV10-2 with TRBJ2-5, with 10 positions matching TRBD1. The CDR3 length is 13 residues. V was clipped by 10 bases and J by 4 bases; unmatched bases: 6. Germline V gives CDR1 WSHSY, CDR2 SAAADI. The CDR3 loop is CAIRDRGLETQYF. DNA for the CDR3: TGCGCCATCCGGGACAGGGGTCTAGAGACCCAGTACTTC.

The chain joins TRBV11-2 to TRBJ2-5; D uncertain. CDR1 SGHAT and CDR2 FQNNGV come from the germline V gene. Between the trimmed V and J ends, which lost 8 bases and 5 bases, there was a span of 9 bases. The CDR3 runs 11 residues. CDR3 loop: CASSRLETQYF. The CDR3 coding sequence is TGTGCCAGCTCGAGATTGGAGACCCAGTACTTC.

This chain connects TRBV5-1 to TRBJ2-1; 7 positions match TRBD1. The CDR3 runs 14 residues. V shed 4 bases, J shed 4 bases, and the junction held 5 bases outside the gene matches. Germline loops: CDR1 SGHRS, CDR2 YFSETQ. Here the CDR3 DNA reads TGCGCCAGCAGCCTTGTACAGGGGTACAATGAGCAGTTCTTC. Translation gives CASSLVQGYNEQFF.

The chain joins TRBV9 to TRBJ2-5, with 8 positions matching TRBD2. This CDR3 comprises 14 residues. Trimming cost V 4 bases and J 5 bases; bases outside gene matches: 7. The germline V gene has CDR1 SGDLS and CDR2 YYNGEE. For the CDR3, the DNA is TGTGCCAGCAGCCCCCGGGGGGGGCTCGAGACCCAGTACTTC. Translating it yields CASSPRGGLETQYF.

As DNA, the CDR3 is TGTGCCAGCAGCGTCAAAGCGAACACTGAAGCTTTCTTT. Protein product: CASSVKANTEAFF. This chain uses TRBV9 with TRBJ1-1; D is unresolved. This CDR3 contains 13 residues. With 2 bases removed from V and 1 base from J, the gap between germline ends came to 6 bases. In germline, CDR1 is SGDLS, CDR2 YYNGEE.

The rearrangement joins TRBV5-1 to TRBJ2-7; tentative D call: TRBD1 (6 bases). The CDR3 runs to 15 residues. V gave up 0 bases and J gave up 2 bases, with 12 bases separating them. From germline, CDR1 is SGHRS and CDR2 YFSETQ. In DNA, the CDR3 is TGCGCCAGCAGCTTGGCGGGCAGGGGACCCTACGAGCAGTACTTC. Protein sequence: CASSLAGRGPYEQYF. The full variable domain, its missing parts supplied by reference TRBV5-1 and TRBJ2-7, is KAGVTQTPRYLIKTRGQQVTLSCSPISGHRSVSWYQQTPGQGLQFLFEYFSETQRNKGNFPGRFSGRQFSNSRSEMNVSTLELGDSALYLCASSLAGRGPYEQYFGPGTRLTVT.

This chain uses TRBV11-2 with TRBJ2-7, with D tentatively TRBD1 (6 bases). CDR1 and CDR2 (germline): SGHAT, FQNNGV. The V end was cut by 1 base, the J end by 2 bases, with 12 bases between. This CDR3 has 15 residues. In nucleotides, the CDR3 is TGTGCCAGCAGCTTAGTCCCCGGACAGACCTACGAGCAGTACTTC. Translating it yields CASSLVPGQTYEQYF.

The gene calls are TRBV18 and TRBJ2-1, with TRBD2 matching 10 bases. V lost 1 base, J lost 3 bases, and 6 bases stayed unmatched. CDR3 size: 17 residues. The germline V gene has CDR1 KGHSH and CDR2 LQKENI. CDR3 sequence (DNA): TGTGCCAGCTCACCACGTAGCGGGAGGAGGGACTACAATGAGCAGTTCTTC. Protein: CASSPRSGRRDYNEQFF.

The V and J genes are TRBV4-1 and TRBJ1-6; TRBD1 agrees at 8 bases. The CDR3 is made up of 15 amino acids. The junction had 2 bases not matched to a gene; V was cut back by 2 bases and J by 5 bases. From germline, CDR1 is MGHRA and CDR2 YSYEKL. The CDR3 DNA sequence: TGCGCCAGCAGCCAACGGACAGGGAATAATTCACCCCTCCACTTT. This codes for CASSQRTGNNSPLHF.

The chain recombines TRBV28 with TRBJ2-7; 8 nucleotides match TRBD1. CDR1 and CDR2 (germline): MDHEN, SYDVKM. V lost 5 bases, J lost 3 bases, and 9 bases stayed unmatched. CDR3 length: 15 residues. CDR3 nucleotides: TGTGCCAGCAGTCCCCCGGGACAGGCGGGCTACGAGCAGTACTTC. Residues: CASSPPGQAGYEQYF. The complete variable domain, with remaining parts taken from reference TRBV28 and TRBJ2-7, reads DVKVTQSSRYLVKRTGEKVFLECVQDMDHENMFWYRQDPGLGLRLIYFSYDVKMKEKGDIPEGYSVSREKKERFSLILESASTNQTSMYLCASSPPGQAGYEQYFGPGTRLTVT.

In this sample, this clone turned up a few times. The gene calls are TRBV28 and TRBJ1-1, with TRBD1 as a possible D gene (5 bases). Per the germline V gene, CDR1 is MDHEN and CDR2 is SYDVKM. V lost 7 bases, J lost 11 bases, and 17 bases lay in between. The CDR3 has 12 residues. The CDR3 nucleotides are TGTGCCAGCAAGGGGACTCGGGGTTTGGCTTTCTTT. Residues: CASKGTRGLAFF.

The chain uses TRBV19 and TRBJ1-2; perhaps TRBD1 as D (5 bases). Germline lookup yields CDR1 LNHDA and CDR2 SQIVND (reference sequence). The germline V and J ends were trimmed by 6 bases and 2 bases, with 16 bases remaining between them. There are 15 residues in the CDR3. The CDR3 loop is CASSPPGRNNYGYTF. The CDR3 coding sequence is TGTGCCAGTAGCCCCCCAGGGAGGAACAACTATGGCTACACCTTC.

The rearrangement uses TRBV11-2 and TRBJ1-3; 10 bases match TRBD1. V lost 5 bases to trimming and J lost 0 bases; unmatched junction nucleotides: 10. Germline assignment: CDR1 SGHAT and CDR2 FQNNGV. The CDR3 has 18 residues. CDR3 coding DNA: TGTGCCAGCAGCCGACCCGGGACAGGGGACTTCTCTGGAAACACCATATATTTT. Translation gives CASSRPGTGDFSGNTIYF.

A single count supports this clone. V is TRBV19 and J is TRBJ2-3; possibly TRBD1 for D (5 bases). This CDR3 spans 15 amino acids. Per germline, CDR1 LNHDA and CDR2 SQIVND (reference sequence). The V gene lost 3 bases and the J gene lost 5 bases, with 15 bases spanning the gap. The CDR3: CASSIGDSVRDTQYF. In DNA form, the CDR3 reads TGTGCCAGTAGTATTGGAGACAGCGTTAGAGATACGCAGTATTTT. The complete variable domain, with remaining parts taken from reference TRBV19 and TRBJ2-3, reads DGGITQSPKYLFRKEGQNVTLSCEQNLNHDAMYWYRQDPGQGLRLIYYSQIVNDFQKGDIAEGYSVSREKKESFPLTVTSAQKNPTAFYLCASSIGDSVRDTQYFGPGTRLTVL.

The chain employs TRBV7-9 and TRBJ2-5, with 8 bases identical to TRBD1. The germline V gene has CDR1 SEHNR and CDR2 FQNEAQ (reference sequence). Trimming at V came to 5 bases and at J to 2 bases, leaving 4 bases not matched to a gene. This CDR3 is 14 amino acids long. The CDR3 nucleotides are TGTGCCAGCAGCCCGGACAGGGAGCAAGAGACCCAGTACTTC. Its translation: CASSPDREQETQYF. Combining the CDR3 with reference TRBV7-9 and TRBJ2-5 gives the whole variable domain DTGVSQNPRHKITKRGQNVTFRCDPISEHNRLYWYRQTLGQGPEFLTYFQNEAQLEKSRLLSDRFSAERPKGSFSTLEIQRTEQGDSAMYLCASSPDREQETQYFGPGTRLLVL.

This clone was seen a handful of times. Germline is not matched at one junction end, which may reflect a read error. Within the sample, other DNA sequences also encode this same CDR3. V gene TRBV27 combines with J gene TRBJ1-6; D might be TRBD1 (6 bases). The germline V gene has CDR1 MNHEY and CDR2 SMNVEV (reference sequence). This CDR3 is 16 amino acids long. The CDR3 is CASSLSMVGGASPLHF. CDR3 bases: TGTGCCAGCAGTTTATCGATGGTCGGGGGGGCTTCACCCCTCCACTTC.

The rearrangement joins TRBV5-6 to TRBJ2-3; 7 nucleotides align to TRBD2. The CDR3 sequence is 16 residues long. V dropped 4 bases and J dropped 1; count of bases not matched to a gene: 9. Per germline, CDR1 SGHDT and CDR2 YYEEEE. The CDR3 DNA reads as TGTGCCAGCAGCCCGGGGGGTCGTTGGGGCACAGATACGCAGTATTTT. This translates into CASSPGGRWGTDTQYF.

The rearrangement uses TRBV27 and TRBJ2-1; TRBD1 might be the D (6 bases). V lost 3 bases and J lost 3, with 12 bases in between. CDR3 length equals 15 residues. Germline V lookup: CDR1 MNHEY, CDR2 SMNVEV (reference sequence). The CDR3, as DNA: TGTGCCAGCAGTTTTCCAGGGGCGGTCTACAATGAGCAGTTCTTC. It specifies CASSFPGAVYNEQFF.